The 3 T cell receptor beta chains below were found in one sample sequenced in a study of molecular identifiers for immune sequencing clone quantification. TCRdb recomputed calls from the PCR reads with MiXCR, one row per CDR3 protein. The table includes about 630,000 distinct CDR3 sequences, about 25% detected once. Sequencing was done on a sample of naive CD8+ T cells from blood, with Jurkat cell RNA spiked in. Subset given: FACS-sorted CD8+CD4-CCR7+CD45RA+ naive T cells. The receptors shown here come from a human donor in good health. Some libraries in this study had Jurkat cell RNA spiked in.

The V and J genes are TRBV9 and TRBJ1-1; possibly TRBD1 for D (5 bases). The CDR3 runs 13 residues. CDR1 and CDR2 from the germline V gene are SGDLS and YYNGEE. With 4 bases removed from V and 4 bases from J, the gap between germline ends came to 11 bases. The CDR3 sequence: CASSTAGTTEAFF. Here the CDR3 DNA reads TGTGCCAGCAGCACCGCCGGGACCACTGAAGCTTTCTTT.

The chain is built from TRBV27 and TRBJ2-7; the match to TRBD2 covers 8 bases. The germline gives CDR1 MNHEY, CDR2 SMNVEV (reference sequence). The CDR3 contains 15 residues. Losses at the gene ends were 2 bases for V and 2 bases for J; bases not matched to a gene: 5. The CDR3 protein is CASSLMAGGTYEQYF. The CDR3 DNA reads as TGTGCCAGCAGTTTAATGGCGGGAGGCACCTACGAGCAGTACTTC.

This clonotype was detected ten times or more. The chain has TRBV29-1 and TRBJ2-3, with D unresolved. Germline CDR1 SQVTM, CDR2 ANQGSEA. The CDR3 covers 11 residues. V lost 3 bases and J 1 base, leaving 2 bases between the germline ends. The CDR3 coding sequence is TGCAGCGTTGACGGCACAGATACGCAGTATTTT. This encodes CSVDGTDTQYF.